The 28 T cell receptor beta chains presented below share a single source sample, sequenced in a study of blood T cell repertoires in COVID-19. Assay: immunoSEQ multiplex PCR; the TCRdb copy retains only in-frame clones and omits some. Among about 140,000 clones, roughly 88% were seen once, and the ten largest hold more than 9%. The specimen was peripheral blood. The receptors here all came from a man in his sixties with active or convalescent COVID-19.

The V call is TRBV10-3, the J call TRBJ1-3; possibly TRBD1 for D (6 bases). Per the germline V gene, CDR1 is ENHRY and CDR2 is SYGVKD. This CDR3 has 16 amino acids. V gave up 4 bases and J gave up 4 bases, with 17 bases separating them. The DNA of the CDR3 is TGTGCCATCAGTGGCCCGGCGGGGGCAGCCGGAAACACCATATATTTT. The encoded protein is CAISGPAGAAGNTIYF.

The chain couples TRBV9 to TRBJ2-7; TRBD2 matches 8 bases. The CDR3 totals 14 residues. Losses at the gene ends were 4 bases for V and 5 bases for J; bases not matched to a gene: 8. The germline CDR1 and CDR2 sequences are SGDLS and YYNGEE. The CDR3 nucleotides read TGTGCCAGCAGCCTAAGCGGGAGTCTGGACGAGCAGTACTTC. It codes for CASSLSGSLDEQYF.

CDR3 DNA sequence: TGTGCCAGCAGTTCTCAGGGCTCTGGAAACACCATATATTTT. It is translated as CASSSQGSGNTIYF. The chain joins TRBV27 to TRBJ1-3; weak D call: TRBD1 (5 bases). The CDR3 covers 14 residues. With 4 bases removed from V and 0 bases from J, the gap between germline ends came to 7 bases. The germline V gene encodes CDR1 MNHEY and CDR2 SMNVEV (reference sequence).

V usage is TRBV7-2 and J usage is TRBJ2-5; no definite D call. The germline CDR1 and CDR2 sequences are SGHTA and FQGNSA. The CDR3 loop spans 16 amino acids. V was trimmed by 1 base and J by 1 base, leaving 13 bases between them. The CDR3 bases are TGTGCCAGCAGCTTAGGGTATCTGCTAGGCCAAGAGACCCAGTACTTC. It is translated as CASSLGYLLGQETQYF.

The V gene is TRBV6-5, the J gene TRBJ1-1, with D maybe TRBD1 (5 bases). Germline values: CDR1 MNHEY, CDR2 SVGAGI. This CDR3 has 13 amino acids. The V end was cut by 6 bases, the J end by 0 bases, with 8 bases between. The CDR3 coding sequence is TGTGCCAGCAGGATAGGGGTGAACACTGAAGCTTTCTTT. Encoded protein: CASRIGVNTEAFF.

This sequence joins TRBV11-3 and TRBJ1-1; D is undetermined. Between the trimmed V and J ends, which lost 3 bases and 4 bases, there was a span of 12 bases. This CDR3 is built from 14 residues. Germline loops: CDR1 SGHNT, CDR2 YENEEA. As DNA, the CDR3 is TGTGCCAGCAGCTTGTGGGCGTACGGCACTGAAGCTTTCTTT. Translated: CASSLWAYGTEAFF.

The rearrangement uses TRBV5-1 and TRBJ2-5, with D unclear. Trimming removed 3 bases from V and 5 bases from J, with 8 bases in between. The CDR3 is 12 amino acids. Germline V lookup: CDR1 SGHRS, CDR2 YFSETQ. The CDR3 reads CASSSTRETQYF. The CDR3 DNA follows: TGCGCCAGCAGCTCTACCCGGGAGACCCAGTACTTC. Full variable domain (missing parts from reference TRBV5-1 and TRBJ2-5): KAGVTQTPRYLIKTRGQQVTLSCSPISGHRSVSWYQQTPGQGLQFLFEYFSETQRNKGNFPGRFSGRQFSNSRSEMNVSTLELGDSALYLCASSSTRETQYFGPGTRLLVL.

The chain uses TRBV19 and TRBJ2-2, with 10 bases fitting TRBD2. Germline CDR1 reads LNHDA; CDR2 reads SQIVND (reference sequence). The CDR3 loop spans 16 amino acids. V shed 4 bases, J shed 1 base, and the junction held 3 bases outside the gene matches. CDR3 protein: CASSTRTSGNTGELFF. The CDR3 DNA reads TGTGCCAGTAGTACACGGACTAGCGGGAACACCGGGGAGCTGTTTTTT.

The gene calls are TRBV6-5 and TRBJ1-2; 8 positions match TRBD1. The CDR3 totals 14 residues. Per germline, CDR1 MNHEY and CDR2 SVGAGI. J lost 7 bases, V lost 4 bases, and 8 bases had no gene match. The DNA for the CDR3 is TGTGCCAGCAGTTTCTCGGACAGGGCGGGTGGCTACACCTTC. This gives the protein CASSFSDRAGGYTF.

This chain links TRBV5-1 with TRBJ2-1; TRBD2 agrees at 11 bases. The CDR3 covers 17 residues. CDR1 is SGHRS, CDR2 YFSETQ, per germline. V gave up 0 bases and J gave up 4 bases; unmatched junction bases: 6. In DNA, the CDR3 is TGCGCCAGCAGCTTGGCCGGACTAGCGGGCGTATACAATGAGCAGTTCTTC. This encodes CASSLAGLAGVYNEQFF.

A single count supports this clone. The chain uses TRBV2 and TRBJ2-3, with TRBD2 matching over 12 bases. In germline, CDR1 is SNHLY, CDR2 FYNNEI. This CDR3 region has 15 residues. V was clipped by 4 bases and J by 5 bases; unmatched bases: 4. CDR3 in amino acids: CASSAGLAGKDTQYF. The DNA of the CDR3 is TGTGCCAGCAGTGCGGGACTAGCGGGTAAAGATACGCAGTATTTT.

The rearrangement links TRBV25-1 to TRBJ2-7; D not resolved. Germline V gives CDR1 MGHDK, CDR2 SYGVNS. Trimming shortened V by 3 bases and J by 4 bases, and 13 bases separated the two germline ends. The length of the CDR3 is 14 residues. CDR3 sequence (DNA): TGTGCCAGCAGTGAGGGCAGGTTCCCTTACGAGCAGTACTTC. It yields the protein CASSEGRFPYEQYF.

This chain uses TRBV19 with TRBJ1-5, with a possible D match to TRBD1 (5 bases). Looked up from germline, CDR1 is LNHDA and CDR2 is SQIVND (reference sequence). V dropped 4 bases and J dropped 3 bases, with 10 bases sitting between them. There are 14 residues in the CDR3. The CDR3 reads CASSTGFDNQPQHF. DNA for the CDR3: TGTGCCAGTAGTACAGGGTTTGACAATCAGCCCCAGCATTTT.

CDR3 protein: CASRTGSGTTNEKLFF. DNA of the CDR3: TGTGCCAGCAGGACCGGATCAGGGACAACTAATGAAAAACTGTTTTTT. The V and J genes are TRBV27 and TRBJ1-4, with D perhaps matching TRBD1 (5 bases). Germline V gene sequence: CDR1 MNHEY, CDR2 SMNVEV (reference sequence). Trimming stripped 6 bases from V and 0 bases from J, with 14 bases between. This CDR3 is 16 amino acids long.

CDR3 protein: CATSDRQSQREQFF. In DNA form, the CDR3 reads TGTGCCACCAGTGATCGTCAATCTCAGCGTGAGCAGTTCTTC. This chain links TRBV24-1 with TRBJ2-1; D unclear. This CDR3 spans 14 amino acids. Germline V CDR1 and CDR2: KGHDR, SFDVKD. V was shortened by 3 bases and J by 9 bases, with 14 bases between the two germline ends.

The rearrangement uses TRBV11-2 and TRBJ1-2; TRBD1 matches 7 bases. The V and J ends lost 5 bases and 5 bases, in that order; junction bases with no gene match: 5. Germline assignment: CDR1 SGHAT and CDR2 FQNNGV. The CDR3 extends over 13 amino acids. The CDR3 DNA reads as TGTGCCAGCAGCCCGGACAGGATGTATGGCTACACCTTC. Protein: CASSPDRMYGYTF.

Only a few counts were recorded for this clone. The chain carries TRBV19 and TRBJ2-3; no reliable D call. V lost 1 base to trimming and J lost 1 base, with 9 bases between them. Germline V gene sequence: CDR1 LNHDA, CDR2 SQIVND (reference sequence). The CDR3 length is 15 residues. The CDR3 sequence is CASSIVGGRTDTQYF. The CDR3, as DNA: TGTGCCAGTAGTATAGTAGGCGGCCGCACAGATACGCAGTATTTT.

V and J are TRBV7-3 and TRBJ1-3; tentatively, D is TRBD1 (5 bases). V lost 2 bases to trimming and J lost 1 base, with 15 bases between them. The CDR3 has 17 residues. Germline loops: CDR1 SGHTA, CDR2 FQGTGA. The CDR3 region has the DNA TGTGCCAGCAGCTTACAACCTTCCGGGGGATCTGGAAACACCATATATTTT. Translation: CASSLQPSGGSGNTIYF.

The chain recombines TRBV7-3 with TRBJ1-6; D gene unclear. The CDR3 consists of 14 residues. Germline V gene data show CDR1 as SGHTA and CDR2 as FQGTGA. Trimming left V 2 bases short and J 1 base short, with 3 bases between. The CDR3 spells CASSLVSYNSPLHF. The CDR3 coding sequence is TGTGCCAGCAGCTTAGTATCCTATAATTCACCCCTCCACTTT. Looking up the rest from reference TRBV7-3 and TRBJ1-6 gives the full variable domain: GAGVSQTPSNKVTEKGKYVELRCDPISGHTALYWYRQSLGQGPEFLIYFQGTGAADDSGLPNDRFFAVRPEGSVSTLKIQRTERGDSAVYLCASSLVSYNSPLHFGNGTRLTVT.

V usage is TRBV5-1 and J usage is TRBJ1-4; 12 nucleotides line up with TRBD1. Germline loops: CDR1 SGHRS, CDR2 YFSETQ. The CDR3 is 17 amino acids. Trimming took 3 bases from V and 3 from J; bases not matched to a gene: 6. CDR3 loop: CASSSRDRGLANEKLFF. In DNA, the CDR3 is TGCGCCAGCAGCTCCCGGGACAGGGGGCTGGCTAATGAAAAACTGTTTTTT.

The chain has TRBV2 and TRBJ1-1; 7 nucleotides match TRBD1. The germline V gene encodes CDR1 SNHLY and CDR2 FYNNEI. The CDR3 totals 15 residues. V was pared by 2 bases and J by 2 bases, with 5 bases of the junction left unmatched. CDR3 in DNA: TGTGCCAGCAGTGAACAAGGGACAGTAAACACTGAAGCTTTCTTT. Translation: CASSEQGTVNTEAFF.

The J gene is TRBJ1-2, the V gene TRBV3-1 (or the pseudogene TRBV3-2); 7 bases are a match to TRBD1. Trimming took 1 base from V and 2 from J; bases not matched to a gene: 7. The germline V gene has CDR1 LGHDT and CDR2 YNNKEL (reference sequence). The CDR3 is 16 residues long. Written as DNA, the CDR3 is TGTGCCAGCAGCCAAGGAGGACAGGCATCCAACTATGGCTACACCTTC. It specifies CASSQGGQASNYGYTF.

The CDR3 spells CASSRGVGGSHQPQHF. CDR3 nucleotide sequence: TGTGCCAGTAGTCGAGGGGTAGGGGGATCTCATCAGCCCCAGCATTTT. The chain recombines TRBV19 with TRBJ1-5; D may be TRBD1 (6 bases). The CDR3 has 16 residues. Deletions cut 5 bases from V and 5 bases from J, with 19 bases between. The germline gives CDR1 LNHDA, CDR2 SQIVND (reference sequence). The full variable domain, in which reference TRBV19 and TRBJ1-5 provide the parts outside the CDR3, is DGGITQSPKYLFRKEGQNVTLSCEQNLNHDAMYWYRQDPGQGLRLIYYSQIVNDFQKGDIAEGYSVSREKKESFPLTVTSAQKNPTAFYLCASSRGVGGSHQPQHFGDGTRLSIL.

The genes are TRBV28 and TRBJ2-3; 8 nucleotides align to TRBD2. The CDR3 covers 14 residues. The V gene's germline CDR1 is MDHEN and CDR2 SYDVKM. Germline trimming cut 3 bases from V and 11 bases from J; bases unmatched to any gene: 10. Written as DNA, the CDR3 is TGTGCCAGCAGTTTCCAGACTAGCGCCTCACGGCAGTATTTT. Its translation: CASSFQTSASRQYF.

This chain's CDR3 is CASRSTGGVYNEQFF. In DNA, the CDR3 is TGTGCCAGCAGGTCGACAGGGGGCGTCTACAATGAGCAGTTCTTC. V and J are TRBV25-1 and TRBJ2-1, with 10 bases aligning to TRBD1. Germline V gene lookup returns CDR1 MGHDK and CDR2 SYGVNS. With 6 bases clipped from V and 3 bases from J, the junction kept 5 bases outside the gene matches. The CDR3 is 15 amino acids.

This clone was counted between two and nine times. Other nucleotide sequences in the sample specify the same CDR3. This rearrangement joins TRBV7-9 to TRBJ1-1; D gene unclear. Germline values: CDR1 SEHNR, CDR2 FQNEAQ (reference sequence). V was shortened by 1 base and J by 1 base, with 4 bases between the two germline ends. The CDR3 length is 13 residues. The CDR3 reads CASSLGQNTEAFF. The CDR3 coding sequence is TGTGCCAGCAGCTTAGGGCAGAACACTGAAGCTTTCTTT.

This chain connects TRBV5-1 to TRBJ2-3, with TRBD1 matching over 9 bases. This CDR3 has 16 residues. CDR1 and CDR2 from the germline V gene are SGHRS and YFSETQ. Trimming removed 0 bases from V and 4 bases from J; junction bases left unmatched: 6. The CDR3 nucleotides are TGCGCCAGCAGCTTGGGAACAGGGGGCTGGTCAGATACGCAGTATTTT. It encodes CASSLGTGGWSDTQYF.

The chain is built from TRBV5-1 and TRBJ2-5, with D hard to call. CDR1 SGHRS and CDR2 YFSETQ come from the germline V gene. This CDR3 comprises 14 residues. With 0 bases removed from V and 5 bases from J, the gap between germline ends came to 11 bases. CDR3 residues: CASSLAGRWETQYF. CDR3 nucleotide sequence: TGCGCCAGCAGCTTGGCCGGCAGGTGGGAGACCCAGTACTTC.